This T cell receptor beta chain was documented in a study of identical twins (dated by TCRdb to 2016 to 2017). About the investigation overall: To test whether fetal clonotypes persist, this study deep-sequenced TCR alpha and beta repertoires from monozygotic twins, from unrelated adults of various ages, and from cord blood. Replicate twin experiments were performed at different times using different library preparation protocols to rule out contamination. Overall study results and their limits: Compared with coincidental sharing between unrelated individuals, an excess of low generation-probability sequences was observed among out-of-frame TCR alpha sequences shared between twins. Out-of-frame TCR alpha sharing in monozygotic twins was systematically underestimated by recombination models, whereas sharing between unrelated individuals was in agreement with the recombination models. In beta out-of-frame sequences, excess twin sharing was weaker, because having fewer shared sequences lowered the signal-to-noise ratio. Zero-insertion analyses could be partly confounded by invariant T cells such as MAIT and iNKT, although diverse VJ usage argued against such confounding for most clonotypes. Because the same donors could not be followed over many years, the conclusions relied on cross-sectional statistical analysis. Fewer insertions were carried by abundant cord blood beta clonotypes, a similar but weaker trend appeared in young adult naive repertoires, and no such trend appeared in memory repertoires.

Library generation was performed with 5' RACE. The reads were generated on an Illumina HiSeq 2000. Template switching introduced a universal primer binding site; the final cDNA contained a unique molecular identifier, enabling accurate counting of TCR cDNA molecules. Specific primers in the conserved constant-segment region were used to synthesize first-strand cDNA for the TCR alpha and beta chains. Each cDNA library was double barcoded, with a SMART-Mk sample barcode plus Illumina barcodes, to control for contamination. TruSeq adapter sequences, together with Illumina sample barcodes, were added in two successive PCR steps. The TCR alpha and beta cDNA libraries were sequenced on the Illumina HiSeq platform using custom primers. On the authors' methods: MiGEC was used to process raw reads and extract unique molecular identifiers, and MiXCR was used to find CDR3 positions. For each individual, recombination models were inferred using an EM algorithm with the repgenHMM and IGoR tools. The tcR package in R was used for shared clonotype analysis, with sharing normalized by the product of cloneset sizes. To study raw recombination free of thymic and clonal selection effects, out-of-frame nonproductive sequences were analyzed. Using fastp trimming at Q25 and MiXCR clonotype assembly, TCRdb reanalyzed the public sequencing data and kept in-frame beta chains. Rows with one shared CDR3 protein collapse into an entry with the most common genes and DNA. What appears here as the V and J calls and clone size reflects TCRdb's work, not the paper's. The sample table holds more than 200,000 distinct CDR3 sequences, of which over 12% were seen once. Approximately 10% of the sample belongs to the ten largest clones.

Every donor in the study was a healthy Caucasian. Miltenyi CD45RO+ enrichment and human naive T-cell isolation kits were used to isolate memory (CD45RO+) and naive T cells from PBMC. As regards this clonotype: Its antigen target is currently unknown. Base qualities are missing; no much larger clone stands one base away.

Trimming at the junction amounts to 3 bases on V and 5 bases on J, and the germline ends lie 9 bases apart. Inclusive of the bounding cysteine and phenylalanine, the CDR3 is 13 residues long. Only CDR3 DNA remains: 39 bases, in frame from the first base. The CDR1 and CDR2 encoded by the germline V gene (reference sequence) are MNHEY and SMNVEV. The chain links TRBV27 with TRBJ2-3; the D assignment is uncertain and may be TRBD1 or TRBD2, with 6 bases supporting each. Sequenced material: memory (CD45RO+) T cells sorted from blood. The cell subset or site tag for this specimen amounts to: CD45RO+ enriched T cells. The receptor was derived from a woman in her late teens or twenties in good health. The DNA is as follows: TGTGCCAGCAGTTTCGGGGGCCGAGATACGCAGTATTTT. Its protein product is CASSFGGRDTQYF.